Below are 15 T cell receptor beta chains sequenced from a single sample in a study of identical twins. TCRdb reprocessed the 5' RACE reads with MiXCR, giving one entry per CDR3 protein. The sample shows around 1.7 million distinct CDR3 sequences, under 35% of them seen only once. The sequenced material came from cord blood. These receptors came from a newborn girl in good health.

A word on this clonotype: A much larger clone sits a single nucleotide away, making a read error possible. The DNA for the CDR3 is TGTGCCAGCAGCCAAGTCGGTGGGGGACTAGCCAAAAACATTCGGTACTTC. Translated, it gives CASSQVGGGLAKNIRYF. V gene TRBV4-2 combines with J gene TRBJ2-4; TRBD2 agrees at 9 bases. The CDR3 extends over 17 amino acids. Germline values: CDR1 LGHNA, CDR2 YNFKEQ.

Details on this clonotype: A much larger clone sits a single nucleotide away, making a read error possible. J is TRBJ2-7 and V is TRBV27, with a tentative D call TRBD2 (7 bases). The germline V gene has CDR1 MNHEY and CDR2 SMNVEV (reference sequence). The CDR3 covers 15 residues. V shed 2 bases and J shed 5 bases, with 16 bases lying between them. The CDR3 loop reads CASSLGGASSHEQYF. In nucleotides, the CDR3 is TGTGCCAGCAGTTTAGGGGGGGCTTCTTCCCACGAGCAGTACTTC.

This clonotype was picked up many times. In nucleotides, the CDR3 is TGTGCCAGCAGCCGGACAGGGAGTGCTGAAAAACTGTTTTTT. Its translation: CASSRTGSAEKLFF. The chain carries TRBV7-2 and TRBJ1-4, with 8 bases aligning to TRBD1. The CDR3 covers 14 residues. V gave up 5 bases and J gave up 7 bases; unmatched junction bases: 6. Germline assignment: CDR1 SGHTA and CDR2 FQGNSA.

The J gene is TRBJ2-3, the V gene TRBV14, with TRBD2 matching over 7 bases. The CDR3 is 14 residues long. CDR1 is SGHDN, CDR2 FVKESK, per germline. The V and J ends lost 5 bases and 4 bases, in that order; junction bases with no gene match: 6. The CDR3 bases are TGTGCCAGCAGCAAAAAGGGAGGGGCAGATACGCAGTATTTT. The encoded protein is CASSKKGGADTQYF.

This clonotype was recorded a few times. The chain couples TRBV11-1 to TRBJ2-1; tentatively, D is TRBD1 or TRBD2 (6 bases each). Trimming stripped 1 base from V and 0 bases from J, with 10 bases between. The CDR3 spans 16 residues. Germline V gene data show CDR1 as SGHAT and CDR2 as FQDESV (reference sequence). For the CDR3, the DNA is TGTGCCAGCAGCTTAGGGGGGCGGGACTCCTACAATGAGCAGTTCTTC. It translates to CASSLGGRDSYNEQFF.

In DNA, the CDR3 is TGTGCCAGCAGTTTATCGGGACAGGGGGCCCCCGGTAATGAAAAACTGTTTTTT. Protein sequence: CASSLSGQGAPGNEKLFF. The chain couples TRBV27 to TRBJ1-4; 12 nucleotides align to TRBD1. The V segment lost 0 bases and the J segment 4 bases; nucleotides outside the gene matches: 6. The CDR3 sequence is 18 residues long. Germline loops: CDR1 MNHEY, CDR2 SMNVEV (reference sequence).

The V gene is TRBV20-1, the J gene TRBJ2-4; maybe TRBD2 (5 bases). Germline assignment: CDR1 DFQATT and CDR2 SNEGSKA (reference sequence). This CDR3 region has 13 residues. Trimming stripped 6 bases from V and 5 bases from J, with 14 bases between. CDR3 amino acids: CSAILGQENIQYF. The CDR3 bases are TGCAGTGCGATACTAGGCCAGGAAAACATTCAGTACTTC.

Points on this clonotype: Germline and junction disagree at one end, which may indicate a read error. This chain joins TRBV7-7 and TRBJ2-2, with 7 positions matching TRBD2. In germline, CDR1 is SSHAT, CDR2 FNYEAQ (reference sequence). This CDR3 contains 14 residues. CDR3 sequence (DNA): TGTGCTAGCAGCTTACAACGGGGGGCCGGGGAGCTGTTTTTT. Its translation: CASSLQRGAGELFF.

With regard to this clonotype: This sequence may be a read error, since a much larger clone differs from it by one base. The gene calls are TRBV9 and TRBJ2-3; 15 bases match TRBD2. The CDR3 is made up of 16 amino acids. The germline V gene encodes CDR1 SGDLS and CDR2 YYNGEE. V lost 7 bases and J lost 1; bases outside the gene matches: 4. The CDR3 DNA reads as TGTGCCAGCGGCGGACTAGCGGGGGGGCGCACAGATACGCAGTATTTT. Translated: CASGGLAGGRTDTQYF. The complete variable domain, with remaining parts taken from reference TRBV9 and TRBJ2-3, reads DSGVTQTPKHLITATGQRVTLRCSPRSGDLSVYWYQQSLDQGLQFLIQYYNGEERAKGNILERFSAQQFPDLHSELNLSSLELGDSALYFCASGGLAGGRTDTQYFGPGTRLTVL.

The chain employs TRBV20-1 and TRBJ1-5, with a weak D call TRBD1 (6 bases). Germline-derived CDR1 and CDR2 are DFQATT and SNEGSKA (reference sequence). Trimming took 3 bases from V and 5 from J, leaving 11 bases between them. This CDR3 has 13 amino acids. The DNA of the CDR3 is TGCAGTGCTAGGAGACAGGACCATCAGCCCCAGCATTTT. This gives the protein CSARRQDHQPQHF.

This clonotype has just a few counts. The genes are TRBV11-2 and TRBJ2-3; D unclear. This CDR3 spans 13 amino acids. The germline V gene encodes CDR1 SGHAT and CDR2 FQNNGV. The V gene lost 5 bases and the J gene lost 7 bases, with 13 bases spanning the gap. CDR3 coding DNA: TGTGCCAGCAGCACCACCCGCCTCAATACGCAGTATTTT. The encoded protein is CASSTTRLNTQYF.

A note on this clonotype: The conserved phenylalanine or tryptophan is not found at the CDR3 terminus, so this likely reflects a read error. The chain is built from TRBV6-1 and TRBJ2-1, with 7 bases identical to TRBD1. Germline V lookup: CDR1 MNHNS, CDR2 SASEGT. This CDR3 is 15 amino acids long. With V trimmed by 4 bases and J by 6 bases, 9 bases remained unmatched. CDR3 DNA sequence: TGTGCCAGCAGTGCCGGGACAGTATCAGGCAATGAGCAGTTCTTA. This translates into CASSAGTVSGNEQFL.

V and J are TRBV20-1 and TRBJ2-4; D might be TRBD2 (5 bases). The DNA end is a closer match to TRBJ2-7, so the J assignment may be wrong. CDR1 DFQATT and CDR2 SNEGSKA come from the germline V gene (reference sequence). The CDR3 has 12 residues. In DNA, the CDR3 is TGCAGTGTTACTCCCGGGACCTACGAGCAGTACTTC. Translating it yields CSVTPGTYEQYF.

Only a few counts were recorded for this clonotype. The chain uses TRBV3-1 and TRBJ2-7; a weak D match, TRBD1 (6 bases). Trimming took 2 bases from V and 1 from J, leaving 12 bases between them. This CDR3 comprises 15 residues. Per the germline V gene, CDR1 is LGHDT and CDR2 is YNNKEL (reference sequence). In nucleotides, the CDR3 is TGTGCCAGCAGCCAACCCCTTACAGGGTCCTACGAGCAGTACTTC. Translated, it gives CASSQPLTGSYEQYF.

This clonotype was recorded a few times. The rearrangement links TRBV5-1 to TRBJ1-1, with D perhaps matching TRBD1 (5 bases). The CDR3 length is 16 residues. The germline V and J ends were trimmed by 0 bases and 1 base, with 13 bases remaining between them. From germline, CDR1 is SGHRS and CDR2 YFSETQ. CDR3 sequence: CASSLEWTGGNTEAFF. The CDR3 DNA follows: TGCGCCAGCAGCTTGGAGTGGACCGGGGGGAACACTGAAGCTTTCTTT.